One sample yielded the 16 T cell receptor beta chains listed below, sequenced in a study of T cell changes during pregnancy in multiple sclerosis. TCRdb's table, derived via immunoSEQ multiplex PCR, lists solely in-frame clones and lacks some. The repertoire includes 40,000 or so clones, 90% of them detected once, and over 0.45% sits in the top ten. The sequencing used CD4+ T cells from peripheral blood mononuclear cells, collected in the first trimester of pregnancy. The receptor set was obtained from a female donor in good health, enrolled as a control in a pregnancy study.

CDR3 sequence: CASSLAGLAGAETQYF. CDR3 coding DNA: TGCGCCAGCAGCTTGGCCGGACTAGCGGGGGCAGAGACCCAGTACTTC. V is TRBV5-1 and J is TRBJ2-5; 13 nucleotides agree with TRBD2. The CDR3 has 16 amino acids. CDR1 and CDR2 (germline): SGHRS, YFSETQ. V lost 0 bases to trimming and J lost 4 bases; unmatched junction nucleotides: 3.

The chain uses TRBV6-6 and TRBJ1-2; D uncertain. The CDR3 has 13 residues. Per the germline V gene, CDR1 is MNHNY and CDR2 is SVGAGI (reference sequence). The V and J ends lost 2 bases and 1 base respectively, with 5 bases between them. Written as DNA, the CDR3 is TGTGCCAGCAGTTACGAACTTAACTATGGCTACACCTTC. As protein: CASSYELNYGYTF.

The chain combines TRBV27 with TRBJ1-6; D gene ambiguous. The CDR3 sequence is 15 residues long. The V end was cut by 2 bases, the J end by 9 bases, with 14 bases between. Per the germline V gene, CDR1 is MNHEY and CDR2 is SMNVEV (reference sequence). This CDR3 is CASSLSERGPSPLHF. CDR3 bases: TGTGCCAGCAGTTTAAGTGAGAGAGGCCCTTCACCCCTCCACTTT.

CDR3: CSAPSRAEAFF. The CDR3 DNA sequence: TGCAGTGCCCCCTCCCGGGCTGAAGCTTTCTTT. The chain recombines TRBV20-1 with TRBJ1-1, with D unclear. V gave up 6 bases and J gave up 6 bases, with 11 bases separating them. The CDR3 consists of 11 residues. CDR1 and CDR2 (germline): DFQATT, SNEGSKA (reference sequence).

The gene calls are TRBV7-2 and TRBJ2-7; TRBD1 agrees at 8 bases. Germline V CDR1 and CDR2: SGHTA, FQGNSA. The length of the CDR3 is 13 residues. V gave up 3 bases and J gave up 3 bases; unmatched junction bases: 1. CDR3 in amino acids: CASSFGTGYEQYF. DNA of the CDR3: TGTGCCAGCAGCTTTGGGACAGGCTACGAGCAGTACTTC.

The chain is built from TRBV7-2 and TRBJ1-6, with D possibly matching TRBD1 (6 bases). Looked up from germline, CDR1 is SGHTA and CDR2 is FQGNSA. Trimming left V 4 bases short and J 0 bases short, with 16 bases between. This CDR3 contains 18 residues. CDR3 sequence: CASSSPGGQSSYNSPLHF. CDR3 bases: TGTGCCAGCAGCTCCCCCGGTGGACAGAGCTCCTATAATTCACCCCTCCACTTT. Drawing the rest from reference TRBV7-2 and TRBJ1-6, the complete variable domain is GAGVSQSPSNKVTEKGKDVELRCDPISGHTALYWYRQSLGQGLEFLIYFQGNSAPDKSGLPSDRFSAERTGGSVSTLTIQRTQQEDSAVYLCASSSPGGQSSYNSPLHFGNGTRLTVT.

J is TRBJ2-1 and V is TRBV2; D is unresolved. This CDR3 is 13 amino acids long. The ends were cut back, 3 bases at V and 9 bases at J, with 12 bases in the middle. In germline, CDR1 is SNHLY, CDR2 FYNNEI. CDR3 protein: CASSERPLSEQFF. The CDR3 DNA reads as TGTGCCAGCAGTGAGAGGCCCTTAAGTGAGCAGTTCTTC.

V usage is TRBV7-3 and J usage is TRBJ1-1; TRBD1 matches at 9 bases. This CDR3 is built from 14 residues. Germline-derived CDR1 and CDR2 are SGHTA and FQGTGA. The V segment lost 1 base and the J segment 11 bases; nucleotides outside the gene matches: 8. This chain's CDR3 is CASSLNPGQGQAFF. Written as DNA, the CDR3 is TGTGCCAGCAGCTTAAATCCGGGACAGGGACAGGCTTTCTTT.

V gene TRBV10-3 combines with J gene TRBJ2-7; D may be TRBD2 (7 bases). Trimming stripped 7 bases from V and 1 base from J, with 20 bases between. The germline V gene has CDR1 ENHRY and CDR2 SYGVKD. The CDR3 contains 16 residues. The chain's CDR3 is CAIMGGPTGGSYEQYF. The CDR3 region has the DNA TGTGCCATCATGGGGGGGCCGACAGGCGGTTCCTACGAGCAGTACTTC.

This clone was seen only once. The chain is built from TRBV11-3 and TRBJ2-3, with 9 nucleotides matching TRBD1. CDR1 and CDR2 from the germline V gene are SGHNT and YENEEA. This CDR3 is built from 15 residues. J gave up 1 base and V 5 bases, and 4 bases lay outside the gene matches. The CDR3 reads CASSPRTGGTDTQYF. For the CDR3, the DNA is TGTGCCAGCAGCCCCCGGACAGGGGGCACAGATACGCAGTATTTT.

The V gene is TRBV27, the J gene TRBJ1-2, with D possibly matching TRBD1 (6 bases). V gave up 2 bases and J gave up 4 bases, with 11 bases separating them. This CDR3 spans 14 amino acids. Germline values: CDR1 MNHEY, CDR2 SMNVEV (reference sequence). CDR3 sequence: CASSLGQGPYGYTF. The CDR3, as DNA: TGTGCCAGCAGTTTAGGGCAGGGGCCCTATGGCTACACCTTC.

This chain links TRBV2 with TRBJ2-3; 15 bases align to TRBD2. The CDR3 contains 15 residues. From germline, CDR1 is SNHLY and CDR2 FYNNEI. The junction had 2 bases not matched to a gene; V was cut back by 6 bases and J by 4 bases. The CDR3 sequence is CASSRTSGGADTQYF. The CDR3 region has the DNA TGTGCCAGCAGCCGGACTAGCGGGGGGGCAGATACGCAGTATTTT.

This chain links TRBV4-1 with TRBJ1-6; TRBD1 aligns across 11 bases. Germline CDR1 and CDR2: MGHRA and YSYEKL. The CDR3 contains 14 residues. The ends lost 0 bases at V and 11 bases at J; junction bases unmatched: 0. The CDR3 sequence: CASSQEDRGPPLHF. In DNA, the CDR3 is TGCGCCAGCAGCCAAGAGGACAGGGGGCCACCCCTCCACTTT.

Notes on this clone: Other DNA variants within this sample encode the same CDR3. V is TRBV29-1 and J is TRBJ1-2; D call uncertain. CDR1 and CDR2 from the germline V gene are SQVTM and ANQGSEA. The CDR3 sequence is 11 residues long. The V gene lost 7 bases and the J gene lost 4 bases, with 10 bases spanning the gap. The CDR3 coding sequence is TGCAGCGCCGACCGGGGCTATGGCTACACCTTC. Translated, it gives CSADRGYGYTF.

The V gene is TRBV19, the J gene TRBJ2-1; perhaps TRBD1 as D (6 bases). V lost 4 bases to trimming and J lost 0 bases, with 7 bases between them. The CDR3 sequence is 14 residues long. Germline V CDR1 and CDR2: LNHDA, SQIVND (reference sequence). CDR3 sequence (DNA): TGTGCCAGTAGTAAAGGGGGCTCCTACAATGAGCAGTTCTTC. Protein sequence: CASSKGGSYNEQFF.

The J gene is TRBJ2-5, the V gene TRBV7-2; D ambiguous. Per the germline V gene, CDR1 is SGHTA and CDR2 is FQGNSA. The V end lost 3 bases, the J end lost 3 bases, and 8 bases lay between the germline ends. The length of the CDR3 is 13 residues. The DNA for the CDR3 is TGTGCCAGCAGCTTTGAGGCCAAAGAGACCCAGTACTTC. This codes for CASSFEAKETQYF.